Sequencing of this TCR beta chain was carried out in a study of control samples from healthy donors and cancer patients. Libraries were prepared by immunoSEQ multiplex PCR; TCRdb keeps only in-frame clonotypes and omits some of them. The sample carries 120,000 to 150,000 clones, under 95% recorded once. The CDR3 spans 14 residues. Deletions cut 2 bases from V and 0 bases from J, with 4 bases between. Per the germline V gene, CDR1 is LGHDT and CDR2 is YNNKEL (reference sequence). The chain combines TRBV3-1 (or the pseudogene TRBV3-2) with TRBJ1-4; D gene uncertain. The TCR originated in a man aged 40-49 years in good health. Material for sequencing was blood. The CDR3 sequence: CASSQRSTNEKLFF. The CDR3 DNA follows: TGTGCCAGCAGCCAAAGGTCAACTAATGAAAAACTGTTTTTT.